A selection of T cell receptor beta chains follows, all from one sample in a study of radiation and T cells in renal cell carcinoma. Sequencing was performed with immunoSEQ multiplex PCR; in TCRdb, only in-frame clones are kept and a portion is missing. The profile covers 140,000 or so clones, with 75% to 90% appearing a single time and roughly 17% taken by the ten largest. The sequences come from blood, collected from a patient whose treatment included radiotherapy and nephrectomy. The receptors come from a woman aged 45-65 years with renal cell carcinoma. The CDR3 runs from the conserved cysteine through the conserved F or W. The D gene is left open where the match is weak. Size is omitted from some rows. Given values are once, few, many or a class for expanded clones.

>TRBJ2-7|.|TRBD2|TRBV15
TGTGCCACCAGCAGAGATAAGACTAGCGGGAGTACATACGAGCAGTACTTC
CATSRDKTSGSTYEQYF
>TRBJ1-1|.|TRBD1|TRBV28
TGTGCCAGCAGCCCCCGCGGACAGGGTGGAACTGAAGCTTTCTTT
CASSPRGQGGTEAFF
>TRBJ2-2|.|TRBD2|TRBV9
TGTGCCAGCAGCGTCGCGGGAGGGGATACCGGGGAGCTGTTTTTT
CASSVAGGDTGELFF
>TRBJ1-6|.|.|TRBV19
TGTGCCAGTAGAAGGCCTTCCTATAATTCACCCCTCCACTTT
CASRRPSYNSPLHF
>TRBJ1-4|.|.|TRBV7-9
TGTGCCAGCAGCTTAGAAAGTATCATCGGCCGGGATGATGATGAAAAACTGTTTTTT
CASSLESIIGRDDDEKLFF
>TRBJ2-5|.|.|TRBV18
TGTGCCAGCTCACCGGTAGGGGGAGAGACCCAGTACTTC
CASSPVGGETQYF
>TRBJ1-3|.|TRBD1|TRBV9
TGTGCCAGCAGTCCGACAGGGGGCTCTGGAAACACCATATATTTT
CASSPTGGSGNTIYF
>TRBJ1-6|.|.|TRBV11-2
TGTGCCAGCAGCTTTCGAGGGAGTCATAATTCACCCCTCCACTTT
CASSFRGSHNSPLHF
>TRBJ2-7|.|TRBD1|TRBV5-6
TGTGCCAGCAGCGCTCCGGGACAGGGGTACTACGAGCAGTACTTC
CASSAPGQGYYEQYF
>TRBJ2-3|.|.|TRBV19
TGTGCCAGTAGTCCAAGAAAGGGGACAGATACGCAGTATTTT
CASSPRKGTDTQYF
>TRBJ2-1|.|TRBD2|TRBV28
TGTGCCAGCAGTTTAGCGGGGGGGCCGATTAATGAGCAGTTCTTC
CASSLAGGPINEQFF
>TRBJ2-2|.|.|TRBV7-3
TGTGCCAGCAGCTTAATGGGGCTCACCGGGGAGCTGTTTTTT
CASSLMGLTGELFF
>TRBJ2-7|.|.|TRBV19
TGTGCCAGTAGTATAGGCCGGGACATCTACGAGCAGTACTTC
CASSIGRDIYEQYF
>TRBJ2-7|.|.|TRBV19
TGTGCCAGTAGTACAGATGTGGGGGCTAACGAGCAGTACTTC
CASSTDVGANEQYF
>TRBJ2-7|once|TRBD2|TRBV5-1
TGCGCCAGCAGCTTCGAGACTAGCGGGAGGTCCAACGAGCAGTACTTC
CASSFETSGRSNEQYF
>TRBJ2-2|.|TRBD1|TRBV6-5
TGTGCCAGCAGTTCGGACAGGGGGCAGGCCGGGGAGCTGTTTTTT
CASSSDRGQAGELFF
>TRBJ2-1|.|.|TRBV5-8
TGTGCCAGCAGCTTGTTGGTCGGTGAGCAGTTCTTC
CASSLLVGEQFF
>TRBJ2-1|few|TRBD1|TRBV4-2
TGTGCCAGCAGCCGATCGGACAGGGACAATGAGCAGTTCTTC
CASSRSDRDNEQFF
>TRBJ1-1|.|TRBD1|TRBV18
TGTGCCAGCTCACCTAGGACAGGGGATAACACTGAAGCTTTCTTT
CASSPRTGDNTEAFF
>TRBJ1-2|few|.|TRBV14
TGTGCCAGCAGCCCGGGACTAGCATTACCCTACACCTTC
CASSPGLALPYTF
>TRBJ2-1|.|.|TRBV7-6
TGTGCCAGCAGCTCTGGGGTTGAGCAGTTCTTC
CASSSGVEQFF
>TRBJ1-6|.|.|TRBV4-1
TGCGCCAGCAGCCAAGAGGAGGGTTCACCCCTCCACTTT
CASSQEEGSPLHF
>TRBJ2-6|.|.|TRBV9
TGTGCCAGCAGCGTAGGTCTCTCTGGGGCCAACGTCCTGACTTTC
CASSVGLSGANVLTF
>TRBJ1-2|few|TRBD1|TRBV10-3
TGTGCCATCAGTCTACAGGGGCCGGGCTATGGCTACACCTTC
CAISLQGPGYGYTF
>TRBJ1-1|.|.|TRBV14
TGTGCCAGCAGCCAGGACAGGAACACTGAAGCTTTCTTT
CASSQDRNTEAFF
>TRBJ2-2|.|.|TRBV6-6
TGTGCCAGCAGTTCGGGACCGAACACCGGGGAGCTGTTTTTT
CASSSGPNTGELFF
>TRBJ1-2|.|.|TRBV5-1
TGCGCCAGCAGCTTACAGGGAGGAGAGAACGACTATGGCTACACCTTC
CASSLQGGENDYGYTF
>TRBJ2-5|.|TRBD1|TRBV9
TGTGCCAGCAGCTTTGGACAGGGGGTCATAGAGACCCAGTACTTC
CASSFGQGVIETQYF
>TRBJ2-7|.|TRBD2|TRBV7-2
TGTGCCAGCAGACTTACAGCGGGAAGGGAGGAGCAGTACTTC
CASRLTAGREEQYF
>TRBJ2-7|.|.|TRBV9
TGTGCCAGCAGCGTAGAAGGGTGGGACGAGCAGTACTTC
CASSVEGWDEQYF
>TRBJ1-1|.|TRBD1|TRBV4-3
TGCGCCAGCAGCCAAACCGGGACAGTGAACACTGAAGCTTTCTTT
CASSQTGTVNTEAFF
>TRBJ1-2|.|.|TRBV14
TGTGCCAGCAGCCAAGATCGCGTTTTAGGCGTTGGCTACACCTTC
CASSQDRVLGVGYTF
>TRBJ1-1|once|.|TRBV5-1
TGCGCCAGCAGCTTGGCTAATGCAGTCATGAACACTGAAGCTTTCTTT
CASSLANAVMNTEAFF
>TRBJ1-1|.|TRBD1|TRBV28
TGTGCCAGCAGTTTATCAGGGACAGGGAACACTGAAGCTTTCTTT
CASSLSGTGNTEAFF
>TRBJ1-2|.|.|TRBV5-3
TGTGCCAGAAGCTCCTCGGGGCAGGGCAGGACGGGCTACACCTTC
CARSSSGQGRTGYTF
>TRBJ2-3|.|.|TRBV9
TGTGCCAGCAGCGTAGTTAGGGTCGGGGATACGCAGTATTTT
CASSVVRVGDTQYF
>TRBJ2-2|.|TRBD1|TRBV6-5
TGTGCCAGCAGGGCAGACAGGGGGCAAATCGGGGAGCTGTTTTTT
CASRADRGQIGELFF
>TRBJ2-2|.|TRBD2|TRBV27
TGTGCCAGCAGTTTAAGGCGGGAGGGCCCCTCCATGAACACCGGGGAGCTGTTTTTT
CASSLRREGPSMNTGELFF
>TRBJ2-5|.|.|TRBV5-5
TGTGCCAGCAGCTTAGGACAATATCAAGAGACCCAGTACTTC
CASSLGQYQETQYF
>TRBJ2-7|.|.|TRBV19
TGTGCCAGTAGTATAGTGGGGCACGAGCAGTACTTC
CASSIVGHEQYF